These T cell receptor beta chains were read from a single sample in a study of CD8+CD57+ T cells in acquired aplastic anemia. TCRdb independently ran MiXCR on the reads; one entry per CDR3 protein. The table includes tens of thousands of distinct CDR3 sequences, roughly two thirds detected once. The specimen was sorted CD4+, CD8+, or CD8+CD57+ T cells (not recorded which) from PBMCs. Receptors were obtained from a human donor with aplastic anemia. The CDR3 runs from the conserved cysteine through the conserved F or W. Fields, in order: J gene, D gene, clone size, V gene, CDR3 protein, CDR3 DNA. D genes are given only for firm matches. Rows may omit the clone size; those that give it use once, few, many or a size class.

TRBJ2-5	.	.	TRBV7-9	CASSRTVQETQYF	TGTGCCAGCAGCCGGACGGTACAAGAGACCCAGTACTTC
TRBJ2-5	TRBD1	.	TRBV7-2	CASGPGQGATEETQYF	TGTGCCAGCGGACCGGGACAGGGGGCAACGGAGGAGACCCAGTACTTC
TRBJ1-5	.	few	TRBV20-1	CSARKQGSQPQHF	TGCAGTGCTAGGAAACAGGGAAGTCAGCCCCAGCATTTT
TRBJ2-3	TRBD2	.	TRBV2	CASSSPGLELVDTQYF	TGTGCCAGCAGTAGTCCGGGACTAGAGTTGGTAGATACGCAGTATTTT
TRBJ1-3	.	.	TRBV12-3/TRBV12-4	CASSLVPDRPGF	TGTGCCAGCAGTTTAGTTCCCGACAGGCCAGGATTT
TRBJ2-1	.	few	TRBV27	CASSLGVSNEQFF	TGTGCCAGCAGTTTAGGGGTCAGCAATGAGCAGTTCTTC
TRBJ1-5	TRBD1	.	TRBV7-2	CASSSRQGDQPQHF	TGTGCCAGCAGCTCAAGACAGGGCGATCAGCCCCAGCATTTT
TRBJ1-1	TRBD1	.	TRBV12-3/TRBV12-4	CASRPNTGQGVNTEAFF	TGTGCCAGCAGACCAAATACTGGACAGGGGGTGAACACTGAAGCTTTCTTT
TRBJ1-1	.	many	TRBV2	CASPSVGHPGKAFF	TGTGCCAGCCCGAGCGTCGGACACCCTGGGAAAGCTTTCTTT
TRBJ2-7	TRBD1	once	TRBV20-1	CSARPQGRLSYEQYF	TGCAGTGCTAGGCCACAGGGGCGGTTGTCCTACGAGCAGTACTTC
TRBJ1-3	.	.	TRBV15	CATSRGLSGNTIYF	TGTGCCACCAGCAGGGGGTTGTCTGGAAACACCATATATTTT
TRBJ2-7	.	once	TRBV6-4	CASSSEQYF	TGTGCCAGCAGTTCTGAGCAGTACTTC
TRBJ2-1	.	.	TRBV15	CATSSFQGDNEQFF	TGTGCCACCAGCAGCTTCCAGGGAGACAATGAGCAGTTCTTC
TRBJ1-1	.	.	TRBV19	CASADRFNTEAFF	TGTGCCAGTGCCGACAGGTTTAACACTGAAGCTTTCTTT
TRBJ1-5	TRBD1	.	TRBV15	CATSSGQVGFKGQPQHF	TGTGCCACCAGCAGCGGACAGGTTGGATTTAAGGGTCAGCCCCAGCATTTT
TRBJ1-6	.	.	TRBV9	CASSSHPNSPLHF	TGTGCCAGCAGCTCTCACCCGAATTCACCCCTCCACTTT
TRBJ2-1	.	.	TRBV24-1	CATSLPGAVDEQFF	TGTGCCACCAGCCTCCCGGGGGCAGTCGATGAGCAGTTCTTC
TRBJ1-1	.	.	TRBV6-5	CASSFGQANTEALF	TGTGCCAGCAGTTTCGGGCAGGCCAACACTGAAGCTCTCTTT
TRBJ2-7	.	once	TRBV24-1	CATSDGGSRYF	TGTGCCACCAGTGATGGGGGGTCTCGGTACTTC
TRBJ2-1	TRBD2	many	TRBV9	CASSSLWVAGYNEQFF	TGTGCCAGCAGCTCCCTCTGGGTAGCGGGCTACAATGAGCAGTTCTTC
TRBJ2-6	.	.	TRBV19	CASSMQGGNVLTF	TGTGCCAGTAGTATGCAGGGTGGCAACGTCCTGACTTTC
TRBJ1-2	TRBD1	.	TRBV15	CATSKPTGANYGYTF	TGTGCCACCAGCAAACCGACAGGGGCTAACTATGGCTACACCTTC
TRBJ1-1	.	.	TRBV15	CATTPTGPTEAFF	TGTGCCACCACCCCGACAGGACCCACTGAAGCTTTCTTT
TRBJ1-5	.	.	TRBV10-3	CAIADLGGSNQPQHF	TGTGCCATCGCTGATCTTGGCGGTAGCAACCAGCCCCAGCATTTT
TRBJ2-2	.	.	TRBV19	CASSSMGNTGELFF	TGTGCCAGTAGTAGTATGGGGAACACCGGGGAGCTGTTTTTT
TRBJ1-6	.	.	TRBV7-3	CASSWTPGPNSPLHF	TGTGCCAGCAGCTGGACCCCGGGACCCAATTCACCCCTCCACTTT
TRBJ2-7	TRBD1	.	TRBV29-1	CSVKTGDSGEQYF	TGCAGCGTTAAGACAGGGGATAGCGGCGAGCAGTACTTC
TRBJ1-1	.	many	TRBV12-3/TRBV12-4	CASSSGGTEAFF	TGTGCCAGCAGCTCCGGGGGAACAGAAGCTTTCTTT
TRBJ1-1	.	once	TRBV20-1	CSTRRNTEAFF	TGCAGTACGCGAAGGAACACTGAAGCTTTCTTT
TRBJ2-7	.	.	TRBV7-2	CASSPSGSEQYF	TGTGCCAGCAGTCCTTCAGGGAGCGAGCAGTACTTC
TRBJ2-7	TRBD2	.	TRBV28	CASSEAGGPTEQYF	TGTGCCAGCAGTGAGGCGGGAGGGCCTACCGAGCAGTACTTC